This T cell receptor beta chain was sequenced in a study of Ad26.COV2.S vaccination and SARS-CoV-2 variants. Study in general: Vaccine-arm donor from the placebo-controlled COV1001 Ad26.COV2.S trial.

Treatment described: 15 to 20 received Ad26.COV2.S at low or high dose, single or two shots; about 5 received placebo; per-sample allocation not given. Sampling was done on day 63 after the first vaccine or placebo injection. The vaccine delivered Wuhan-strain SARS-CoV-2 spike through an Ad26 vector. Trimming removed 2 bases from V and 4 bases from J, with 20 bases in between. The length of the CDR3 is 17 residues. Looked up from germline, CDR1 is LGHDT and CDR2 is YNNKEL (reference sequence). The protocol was immunoSEQ multiplex PCR, while the TCRdb copy is restricted to in-frame clones and leaves out a portion. The data show fewer than 300,000 clones, 87% seen once.

This sequence was found in a person between 18 and 65 years old who received the Ad26.COV2.S COVID-19 vaccine or a placebo. The sequencing used peripheral blood, collected in a trial of Ad26.COV2.S vaccine versus placebo. The chain recombines TRBV3-1 (or the pseudogene TRBV3-2) with TRBJ1-2; D is possibly TRBD1 (5 bases). For the CDR3, the DNA is TGTGCCAGCAGCCAAATTACCGGGACGACCTTGTTCTATGGCTACACCTTC. Residues: CASSQITGTTLFYGYTF.